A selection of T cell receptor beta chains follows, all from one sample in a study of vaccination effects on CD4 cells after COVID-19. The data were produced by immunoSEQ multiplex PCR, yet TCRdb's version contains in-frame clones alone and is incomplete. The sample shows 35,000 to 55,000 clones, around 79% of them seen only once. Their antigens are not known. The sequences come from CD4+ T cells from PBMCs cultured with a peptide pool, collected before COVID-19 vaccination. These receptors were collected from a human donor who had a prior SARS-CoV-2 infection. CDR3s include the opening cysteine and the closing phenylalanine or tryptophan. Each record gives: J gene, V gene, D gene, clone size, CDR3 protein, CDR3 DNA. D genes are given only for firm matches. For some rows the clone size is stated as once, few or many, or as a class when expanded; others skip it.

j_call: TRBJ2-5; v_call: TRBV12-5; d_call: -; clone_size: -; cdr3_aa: CASGLVLTRVGLPPKETQYF; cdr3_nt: TGTGCTAGTGGTTTGGTACTTACTAGGGTGGGGCTCCCGCCCAAAGAGACCCAGTACTTC
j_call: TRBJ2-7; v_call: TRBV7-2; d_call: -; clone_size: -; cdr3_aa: CASSLGGPSYEQYF; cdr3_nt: TGTGCCAGCAGCTTAGGAGGGCCGTCCTACGAGCAGTACTTC
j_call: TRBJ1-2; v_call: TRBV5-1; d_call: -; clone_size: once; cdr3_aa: CASSPYTDRTDGYTF; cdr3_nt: TGCGCCAGCAGCCCCTATACTGACAGGACGGATGGCTACACCTTC
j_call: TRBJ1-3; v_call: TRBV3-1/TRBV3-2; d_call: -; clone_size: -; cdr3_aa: CASSPLLGGSGNTIYF; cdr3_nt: TGTGCCAGCAGCCCCCTGCTAGGAGGTTCTGGAAACACCATATATTTT
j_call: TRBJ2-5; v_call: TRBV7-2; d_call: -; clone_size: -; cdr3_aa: CASSLVAGAGLGTQYF; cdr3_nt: TGTGCCAGCAGCTTAGTCGCGGGGGCGGGACTGGGTACCCAGTACTTC
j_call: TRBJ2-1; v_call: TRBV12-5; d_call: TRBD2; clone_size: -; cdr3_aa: CASGVLADPYNEQFF; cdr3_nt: TGTGCTAGTGGCGTACTAGCGGACCCATACAATGAGCAGTTCTTC
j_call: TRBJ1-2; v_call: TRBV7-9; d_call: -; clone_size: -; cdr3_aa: CASSRPEGTYGYTF; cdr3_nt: TGTGCCAGCAGCCGGCCTGAGGGGACCTATGGCTACACCTTC
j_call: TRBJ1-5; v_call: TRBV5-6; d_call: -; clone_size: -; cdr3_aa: CASSFSLNQPQHF; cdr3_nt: TGTGCCAGCAGCTTTTCTTTGAATCAGCCCCAGCATTTT
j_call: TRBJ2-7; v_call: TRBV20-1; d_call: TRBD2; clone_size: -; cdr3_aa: CSASGLADHYEQYF; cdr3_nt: TGCAGCGCTAGTGGGCTAGCGGATCACTACGAGCAGTACTTC
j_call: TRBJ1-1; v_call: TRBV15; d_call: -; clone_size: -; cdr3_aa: CATSRDIMNTEAFF; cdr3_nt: TGTGCCACCAGCAGAGATATCATGAACACTGAAGCTTTCTTT
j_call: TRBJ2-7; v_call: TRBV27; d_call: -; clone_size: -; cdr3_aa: CASTGPGAPSEQYF; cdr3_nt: TGTGCCAGCACCGGCCCCGGGGCGCCTTCCGAGCAGTACTTC
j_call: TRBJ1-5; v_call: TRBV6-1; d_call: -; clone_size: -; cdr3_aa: CASSEEGSGNQPQHF; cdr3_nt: TGTGCCAGCAGTGAAGAGGGATCAGGCAATCAGCCCCAGCATTTT
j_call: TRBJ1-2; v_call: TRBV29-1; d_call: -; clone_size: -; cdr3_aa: CSVYSQTAGYGYTF; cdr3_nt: TGCAGCGTTTACAGCCAAACAGCCGGCTATGGCTACACCTTC
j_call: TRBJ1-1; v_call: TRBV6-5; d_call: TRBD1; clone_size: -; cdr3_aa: CASSRYRGRTEAFF; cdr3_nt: TGTGCCAGCAGTAGATACAGGGGGCGCACTGAAGCTTTCTTT
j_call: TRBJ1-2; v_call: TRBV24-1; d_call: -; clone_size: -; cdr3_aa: CATSGVREGNYGYTF; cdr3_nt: TGTGCCACCAGTGGTGTCAGGGAGGGAAACTATGGCTACACCTTC
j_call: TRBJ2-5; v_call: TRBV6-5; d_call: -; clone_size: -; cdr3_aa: CASSSDWDETQYF; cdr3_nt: TGTGCCAGCAGTTCCGACTGGGATGAGACCCAGTACTTC
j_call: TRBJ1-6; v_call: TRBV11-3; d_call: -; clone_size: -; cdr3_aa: CASSRNPSSPLHF; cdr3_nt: TGTGCCAGCAGCCGAAATCCCAGTTCACCCCTCCACTTT
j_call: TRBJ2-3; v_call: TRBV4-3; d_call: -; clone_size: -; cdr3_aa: CASSLSVRGDTQYF; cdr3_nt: TGCGCCAGCAGCCTGTCGGTCCGGGGCGATACGCAGTATTTT
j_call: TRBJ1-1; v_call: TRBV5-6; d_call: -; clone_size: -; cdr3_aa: CASTKQFQNTEAFF; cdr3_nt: TGTGCCAGCACCAAGCAATTTCAGAACACTGAAGCTTTCTTT